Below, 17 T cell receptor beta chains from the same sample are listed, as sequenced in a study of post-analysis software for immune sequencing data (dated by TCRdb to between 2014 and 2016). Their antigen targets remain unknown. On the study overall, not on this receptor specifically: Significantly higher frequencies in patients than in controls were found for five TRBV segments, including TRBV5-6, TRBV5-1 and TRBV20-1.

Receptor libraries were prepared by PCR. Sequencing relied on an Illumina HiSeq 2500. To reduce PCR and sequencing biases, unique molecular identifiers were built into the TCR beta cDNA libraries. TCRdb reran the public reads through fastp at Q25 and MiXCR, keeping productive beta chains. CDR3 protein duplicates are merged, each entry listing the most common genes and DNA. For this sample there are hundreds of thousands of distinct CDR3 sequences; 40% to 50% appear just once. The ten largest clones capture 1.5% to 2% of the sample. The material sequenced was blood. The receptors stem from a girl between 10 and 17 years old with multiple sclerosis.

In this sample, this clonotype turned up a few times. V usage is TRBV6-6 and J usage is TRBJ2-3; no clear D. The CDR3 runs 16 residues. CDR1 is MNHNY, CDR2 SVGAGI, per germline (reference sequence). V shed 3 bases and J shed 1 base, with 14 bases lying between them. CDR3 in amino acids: CASSYVPDRRTDTQYF. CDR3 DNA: TGTGCCAGCAGTTATGTCCCCGACCGCCGCACAGATACGCAGTATTTT.

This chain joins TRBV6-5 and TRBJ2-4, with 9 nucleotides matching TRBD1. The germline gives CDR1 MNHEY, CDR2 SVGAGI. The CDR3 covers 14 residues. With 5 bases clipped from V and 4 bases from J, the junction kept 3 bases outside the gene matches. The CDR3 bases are TGTGCCAGCAGTGATGACAGGGGGAAAAACATTCAGTACTTC. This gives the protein CASSDDRGKNIQYF.

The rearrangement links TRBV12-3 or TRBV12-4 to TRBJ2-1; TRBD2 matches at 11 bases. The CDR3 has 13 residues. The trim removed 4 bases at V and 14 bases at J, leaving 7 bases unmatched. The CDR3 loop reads CASSSEVAGGKFF. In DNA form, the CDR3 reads TGTGCCAGCAGTTCCGAGGTAGCGGGAGGGAAGTTCTTC.

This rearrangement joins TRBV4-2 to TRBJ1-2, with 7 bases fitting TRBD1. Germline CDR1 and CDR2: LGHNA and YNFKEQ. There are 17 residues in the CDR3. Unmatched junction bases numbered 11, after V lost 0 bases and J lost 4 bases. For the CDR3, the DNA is TGTGCCAGCAGCCAAGACGGGAACCTCGACAGGGCCTATGGCTACACCTTC. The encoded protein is CASSQDGNLDRAYGYTF.

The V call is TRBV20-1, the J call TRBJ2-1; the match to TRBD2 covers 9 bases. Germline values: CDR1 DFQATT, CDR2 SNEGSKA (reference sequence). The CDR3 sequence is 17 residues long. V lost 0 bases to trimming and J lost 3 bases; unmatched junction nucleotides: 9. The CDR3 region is CSARDPSGASFYNEQFF. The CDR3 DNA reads TGCAGTGCTAGAGACCCTAGCGGGGCGAGCTTCTACAATGAGCAGTTCTTC.

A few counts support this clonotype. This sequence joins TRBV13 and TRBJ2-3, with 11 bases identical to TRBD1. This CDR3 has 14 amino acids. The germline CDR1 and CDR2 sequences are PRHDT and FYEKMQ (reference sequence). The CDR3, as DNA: TGTGCGAGCCGGGACAGGGGGAGCTTTGGTACGCAGTATTTT. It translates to CASRDRGSFGTQYF.

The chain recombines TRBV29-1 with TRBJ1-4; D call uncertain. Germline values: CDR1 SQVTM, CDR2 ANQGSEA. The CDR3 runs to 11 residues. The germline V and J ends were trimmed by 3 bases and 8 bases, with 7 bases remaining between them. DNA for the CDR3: TGCAGCGTTGACGGTGGGGAAAAACTGTTTTTT. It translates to CSVDGGEKLFF.

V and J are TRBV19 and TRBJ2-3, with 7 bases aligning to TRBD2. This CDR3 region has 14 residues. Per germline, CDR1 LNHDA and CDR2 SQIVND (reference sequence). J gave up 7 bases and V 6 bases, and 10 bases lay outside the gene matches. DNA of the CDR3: TGTGCCAGTAGGGAAGGGACTACTGCCCATACGCAGTATTTT. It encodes CASREGTTAHTQYF.

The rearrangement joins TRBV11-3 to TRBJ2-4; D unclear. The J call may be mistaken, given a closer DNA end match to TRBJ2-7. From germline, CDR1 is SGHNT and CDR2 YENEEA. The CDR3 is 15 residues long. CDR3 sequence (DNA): TGTGCCAGCAGCTTTTCGCTGGCCAACTCCTACGAGCAGTACTTC. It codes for CASSFSLANSYEQYF.

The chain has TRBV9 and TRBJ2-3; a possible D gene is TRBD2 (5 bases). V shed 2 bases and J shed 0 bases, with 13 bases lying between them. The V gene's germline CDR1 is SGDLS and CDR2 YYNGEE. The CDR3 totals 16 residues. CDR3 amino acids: CASSVSSATSTDTQYF. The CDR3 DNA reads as TGTGCCAGCAGCGTGAGTAGCGCGACTAGCACAGATACGCAGTATTTT.

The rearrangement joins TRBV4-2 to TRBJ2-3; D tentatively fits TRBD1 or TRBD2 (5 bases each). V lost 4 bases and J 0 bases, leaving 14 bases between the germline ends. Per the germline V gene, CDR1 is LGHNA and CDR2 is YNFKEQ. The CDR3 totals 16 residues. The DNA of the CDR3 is TGTGCCAGCAGCCGATTAGAGGGACCCAGCACAGATACGCAGTATTTT. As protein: CASSRLEGPSTDTQYF.

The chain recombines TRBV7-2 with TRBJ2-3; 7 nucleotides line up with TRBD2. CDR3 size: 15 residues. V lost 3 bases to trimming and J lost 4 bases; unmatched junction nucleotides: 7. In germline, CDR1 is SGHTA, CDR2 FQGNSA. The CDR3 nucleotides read TGTGCCAGCAGCTTCCCGGGACTACCGCCAGATACGCAGTATTTT. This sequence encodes CASSFPGLPPDTQYF.

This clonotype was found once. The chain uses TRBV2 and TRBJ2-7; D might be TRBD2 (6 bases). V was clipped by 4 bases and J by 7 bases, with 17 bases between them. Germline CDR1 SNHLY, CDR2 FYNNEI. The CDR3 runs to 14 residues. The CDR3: CASSASTRLGEQYF. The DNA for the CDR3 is TGTGCCAGCAGTGCCTCGACTAGGTTAGGGGAGCAGTACTTC.

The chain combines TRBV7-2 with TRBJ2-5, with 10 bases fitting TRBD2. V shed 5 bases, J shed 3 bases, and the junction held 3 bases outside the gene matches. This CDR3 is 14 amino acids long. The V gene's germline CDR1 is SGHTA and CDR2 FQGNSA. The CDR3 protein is CASSIGLAEETQYF. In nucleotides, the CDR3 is TGTGCCAGCAGCATCGGACTAGCGGAAGAGACCCAGTACTTC.

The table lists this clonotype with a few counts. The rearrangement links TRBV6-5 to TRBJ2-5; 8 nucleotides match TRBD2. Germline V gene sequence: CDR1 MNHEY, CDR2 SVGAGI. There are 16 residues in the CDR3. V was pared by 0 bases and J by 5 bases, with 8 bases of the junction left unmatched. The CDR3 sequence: CASSYSTGGPGETQYF. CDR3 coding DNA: TGTGCCAGCAGTTACTCAACGGGGGGGCCGGGGGAGACCCAGTACTTC.

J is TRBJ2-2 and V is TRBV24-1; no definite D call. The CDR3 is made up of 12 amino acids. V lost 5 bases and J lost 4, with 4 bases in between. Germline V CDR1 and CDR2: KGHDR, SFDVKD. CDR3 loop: CATSVPTGELFF. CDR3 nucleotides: TGTGCCACCAGTGTCCCCACCGGGGAGCTGTTTTTT.

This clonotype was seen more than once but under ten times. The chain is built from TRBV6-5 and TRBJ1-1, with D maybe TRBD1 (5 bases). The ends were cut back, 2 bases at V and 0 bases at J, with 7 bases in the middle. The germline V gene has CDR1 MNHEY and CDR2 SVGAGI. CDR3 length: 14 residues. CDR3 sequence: CASSYAGMNTEAFF. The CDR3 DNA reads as TGTGCCAGCAGTTACGCAGGGATGAACACTGAAGCTTTCTTT.